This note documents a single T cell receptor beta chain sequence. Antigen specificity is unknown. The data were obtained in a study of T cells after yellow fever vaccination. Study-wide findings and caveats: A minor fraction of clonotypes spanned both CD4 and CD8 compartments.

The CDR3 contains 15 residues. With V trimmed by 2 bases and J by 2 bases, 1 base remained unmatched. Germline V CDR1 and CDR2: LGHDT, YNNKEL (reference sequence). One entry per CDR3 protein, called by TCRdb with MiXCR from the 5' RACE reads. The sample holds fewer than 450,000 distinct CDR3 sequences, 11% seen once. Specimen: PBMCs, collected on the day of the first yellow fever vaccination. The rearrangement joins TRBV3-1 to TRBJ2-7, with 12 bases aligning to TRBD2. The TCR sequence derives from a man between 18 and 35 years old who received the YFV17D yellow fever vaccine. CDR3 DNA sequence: TGTGCCAGCAGCCAATCTAGCGGGGGGGCCTACGAGCAGTACTTC. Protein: CASSQSSGGAYEQYF.